This T cell receptor beta chain was observed in a study of blood T cells in healthy people across ages. General study points: A roughly linear fall in TCR beta diversity per million T cells was seen with increasing age. Unknown CMV status may confound age-related changes in expanded clones.

V was clipped by 7 bases and J by 0 bases, with 4 bases between them. Germline V lookup: CDR1 MNHEY, CDR2 SMNVEV (reference sequence). The CDR3 sequence is 11 residues long. This clonotype was seen more than once but under ten times. Its antigen remains unknown. Primed by a sample-barcoded 5' primer and a J-beta primer mix, a second PCR proceeded for roughly 6 to 12 cycles. Each TCR beta cDNA got a 12-nucleotide random molecular identifier. TCRdb recomputed calls from the 5' RACE reads with MiXCR, one row per CDR3 protein. The top ten clones hold about 38% of a sample with approximately 800,000 distinct CDR3 sequences, roughly 50% of them seen once.

This receptor was obtained from a man older than 75 in good health. V usage is TRBV27 and J usage is TRBJ2-7; D gene ambiguous. Material for sequencing was blood. The CDR3: CASKFSYEQYF. For the CDR3, the DNA is TGTGCCAGCAAGTTCTCCTACGAGCAGTACTTC.